Below are 11 T cell receptor beta chains sequenced from a single sample in a study of beta chain features in type 1 diabetes (dated by TCRdb to 2016 to 2019). Libraries were built with the immunoSEQ multiplex PCR assay. The entire amount of isolated RNA was reverse transcribed using the High Capacity cDNA Reverse Transcription Kit, so the sequenced TCRB transcripts were expressed ones. TCRdb limited this immuneACCESS table to in-frame rearrangements with V and J called. A share of clones is missing; checked studies link under half to unresolved V genes, and the rest is unexplained. The sample yields 400,000 or so clones; around 10% were counted once. Of the sample, over 0.45% is held by the ten largest clones. No antigen has been identified for these receptors. Results and caveats for the whole study, not just this receptor: Type 1 diabetes patients showed a moderate but significant shortening of TCRB CDR3 length in all four CD4+ subsets.

Sequenced sample: central memory CD4+ T cells from blood. The receptors were sampled from a man younger than 45 with type 1 diabetes.

This clone was seen only a few times. In nucleotides, the CDR3 is TGTGCCAGCAGCTTACTGTCCTGGGACGAGCAGTACTTC. Translated, it gives CASSLLSWDEQYF. This chain connects TRBV7-6 to TRBJ2-7; no definite D call. The CDR3 extends over 13 amino acids. Per germline, CDR1 SGHVS and CDR2 FNYEAQ. Between the trimmed V and J ends, which lost 2 bases and 5 bases, there was a span of 10 bases. The whole variable domain, filled in from reference TRBV7-6 and TRBJ2-7, reads GAGVSQSPRYKVTKRGQDVALRCDPISGHVSLYWYRQALGQGPEFLTYFNYEAQQDKSGLPNDRFSAERPEGSISTLTIQRTEQRDSAMYRCASSLLSWDEQYFGPGTRLTVT.

There are a few counts of this clone. The chain recombines TRBV5-1 with TRBJ1-5; no clear D. The CDR3 spans 15 residues. Deletions cut 7 bases from V and 3 bases from J, with 17 bases between. Germline V gives CDR1 SGHRS, CDR2 YFSETQ. CDR3 residues: CASSTSANDNQPQHF. DNA for the CDR3: TGCGCCAGCTCCACCTCAGCCAACGACAATCAGCCCCAGCATTTT.

This clone occurred many times. The rearrangement joins TRBV21-1 to TRBJ2-4; the table's D call of TRBD1 was not tested on the DNA. TRBV21-1 is given as a pseudogene. This CDR3 has 14 amino acids. DNA for the CDR3: TGTGCCAGCAGCGTACAGGGGGGCGAAAACATTCAGTACTTC. Translated, it gives CASSVQGGENIQYF.

As regards this clone: This sample also contains other DNA sequences that code for the same CDR3. The chain employs TRBV7-3 and TRBJ2-3; no clear D. Germline V gives CDR1 SGHTA, CDR2 FQGTGA. The CDR3 has 11 amino acids. The ends were cut back, 0 bases at V and 5 bases at J, with 0 bases in the middle. CDR3 in DNA: TGTGCCAGCAGCTTAACAGATACGCAGTATTTT. Translating gives CASSLTDTQYF. Full variable domain (outside the CDR3, taken from reference TRBV7-3 and TRBJ2-3): GAGVSQTPSNKVTEKGKYVELRCDPISGHTALYWYRQSLGQGPEFLIYFQGTGAADDSGLPNDRFFAVRPEGSVSTLKIQRTERGDSAVYLCASSLTDTQYFGPGTRLTVL.

This clone was counted between two and nine times. The chain employs TRBV19 and TRBJ2-1, with D possibly being TRBD2 (5 bases). The CDR3 extends over 14 amino acids. Trimming took off 1 base at V and 9 bases at J, with 13 bases between the two ends. Germline CDR1 is LNHDA and CDR2 is SQIVND (reference sequence). The CDR3 loop reads CASSIGAAEGEQFF. The DNA for the CDR3 is TGTGCCAGTAGTATAGGAGCGGCAGAGGGTGAGCAGTTCTTC.

This clone appeared a few times. The chain couples TRBV2 to TRBJ2-3, with 7 bases aligning to TRBD1. Per the germline V gene, CDR1 is SNHLY and CDR2 is FYNNEI. V was clipped by 10 bases and J by 4 bases; unmatched bases: 14. The CDR3 totals 15 residues. CDR3 nucleotides: TGTGCCAACCAGAACAGGGGACGAGGGGCAGATACGCAGTATTTT. It translates to CANQNRGRGADTQYF.

J is TRBJ2-3 and V is TRBV30; 7 positions agree with TRBD2. Losses at the gene ends were 1 base for V and 4 bases for J; bases not matched to a gene: 5. The CDR3 has 14 amino acids. Germline lookup yields CDR1 GTSNPN and CDR2 SVGIG (reference sequence). CDR3 DNA: TGTGCCTGGAGTGGTGGCGGGAGTCCAGATACGCAGTATTTT. This encodes CAWSGGGSPDTQYF.

This clone occurred a few times. J is TRBJ2-2 and V is TRBV5-1; D gene ambiguous. The V gene's germline CDR1 is SGHRS and CDR2 YFSETQ. This CDR3 region has 17 residues. V gave up 0 bases and J gave up 0 bases, with 12 bases separating them. The CDR3 reads CASSLAVQTANTGELFF. In DNA form, the CDR3 reads TGCGCCAGCAGCTTGGCGGTCCAAACAGCGAACACCGGGGAGCTGTTTTTT.

J is TRBJ2-3 and V is TRBV7-2; 11 positions match TRBD1. The germline gives CDR1 SGHTA, CDR2 FQGNSA. CDR3 length: 14 amino acids. V dropped 5 bases and J dropped 5; count of bases not matched to a gene: 3. The DNA of the CDR3 is TGTGCCAGCAGCGGACAGGGGGCGATAGATACGCAGTATTTT. Translated, it gives CASSGQGAIDTQYF.

This clone was detected only a few times. The chain employs TRBV7-2 and TRBJ2-7; 11 bases align to TRBD2. This CDR3 is 17 amino acids long. Per germline, CDR1 SGHTA and CDR2 FQGNSA. The V and J ends lost 5 bases and 2 bases, in that order; junction bases with no gene match: 11. This CDR3 reads CASSPQVGTSGTYEQYF. The CDR3 nucleotides read TGTGCCAGCAGCCCCCAAGTCGGGACTAGCGGTACCTACGAGCAGTACTTC.

The rearrangement uses TRBV30 and TRBJ1-3, with D unresolved. The CDR3 sequence is 14 residues long. V shed 0 bases and J shed 0 bases, with 6 bases lying between them. Germline CDR1 GTSNPN, CDR2 SVGIG (reference sequence). The CDR3 sequence: CAWSVRLSGNTIYF. CDR3 nucleotide sequence: TGTGCCTGGAGTGTTCGACTCTCTGGAAACACCATATATTTT. The whole variable domain, filled in from reference TRBV30 and TRBJ1-3, reads SQTIHQWPATLVQPVGSPLSLECTVEGTSNPNLYWYRQAAGRGLQLLFYSVGIGQISSEVPQNLSASRPQDRQFILSSKKLLLSDSGFYLCAWSVRLSGNTIYFGEGSWLTVV.